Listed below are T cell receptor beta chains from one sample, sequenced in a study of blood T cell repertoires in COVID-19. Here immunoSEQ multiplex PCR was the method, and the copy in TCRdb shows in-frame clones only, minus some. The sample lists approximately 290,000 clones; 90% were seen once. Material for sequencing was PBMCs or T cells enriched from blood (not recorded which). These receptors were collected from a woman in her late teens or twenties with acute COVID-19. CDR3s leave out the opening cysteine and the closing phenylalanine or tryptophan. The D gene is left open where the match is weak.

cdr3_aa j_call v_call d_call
ASSFRGNQPQH TRBJ1-5 TRBV12-3/TRBV12-4 -
ASNQKTGRNTEAF TRBJ1-1 TRBV28 TRBD1
SVGQGGYEQY TRBJ2-7 TRBV29-1 -
ASSQRQGNWASYGYT TRBJ1-2 TRBV28 -
ASSFGQTGELF TRBJ2-2 TRBV12-3/TRBV12-4 -
ATSASGSSYNEQF TRBJ2-1 TRBV24-1 TRBD2
ASRALNTEAF TRBJ1-1 TRBV6-5 -
SVEVGTGKVETQY TRBJ2-5 TRBV29-1 TRBD1
ASSFRDRGHEQY TRBJ2-7 TRBV27 TRBD1
ASSQSPGAGTDTQY TRBJ2-3 TRBV3-1/TRBV3-2 -
ASSPPVSADEKLF TRBJ1-4 TRBV18 -
ASSLGDRPYEQY TRBJ2-7 TRBV7-9 TRBD1
ASSSLEGDGLYEQY TRBJ2-7 TRBV27 -
ASSEGAYSNQPQH TRBJ1-5 TRBV2 -
AGAGTGLNQPQH TRBJ1-5 TRBV2 TRBD1
ASSLLSTNEKLF TRBJ1-4 TRBV28 -
ASSHDGEKQPQH TRBJ1-5 TRBV3-1/TRBV3-2 -
ASSLAGGSYNEQF TRBJ2-1 TRBV11-3 -
ASSSGTGYYEQY TRBJ2-7 TRBV19 TRBD1
ASSLGGGPHSQH TRBJ1-5 TRBV7-8 -
ASSSGGGTAGNTIY TRBJ1-3 TRBV9 -
AWRTPPGGTTGELF TRBJ2-2 TRBV30 TRBD2
ATKSGNYNEQF TRBJ2-1 TRBV15 TRBD2
ASGLEILAGGYNEQF TRBJ2-1 TRBV12-5 TRBD2
ASSPRPTGGLSTGELF TRBJ2-2 TRBV11-2 TRBD1
ASRVGAGLDNEQF TRBJ2-1 TRBV6-5 TRBD2
ASIGQGMKTQY TRBJ2-5 TRBV19 -
ASSLVLEERQY TRBJ2-7 TRBV12-3/TRBV12-4 -
ASSLGGGNYGYT TRBJ1-2 TRBV5-6 TRBD1
ASSLAGADTQY TRBJ2-3 TRBV12-3/TRBV12-4 -
ASSWGGQGDYT TRBJ1-2 TRBV5-6 TRBD1
ASSFGQGALGELF TRBJ2-2 TRBV28 TRBD1
ATSSDGSYASRNTEAF TRBJ1-1 TRBV15 -
AISETGDTGELF TRBJ2-2 TRBV10-3 TRBD1
ASSPGLVNIQY TRBJ2-4 TRBV27 -
ASSRAGTSIGEQY TRBJ2-7 TRBV3-1/TRBV3-2 TRBD2
ASSPGTSGLNEQF TRBJ2-1 TRBV18 TRBD2